The entry that follows covers one TCR beta chain sequence. Its antigen remains undetermined. No base quality values were provided; no much bigger clone lies one nucleotide off. The data were taken from a study of shared clonotypes between healthy human individuals (dated by TCRdb to about 2020). With regard to the full study: The cohort comprised two women and three men aged 18 to 49 years. To estimate repertoire size and how much clonotype sharing occurs between individuals, the study deeply sequenced the blood TCR repertoires of roughly 5 healthy adults. Per donor, three plates each were used for CD4 naive and CD4 memory, two for CD8 naive, and one for CD8 memory. Different laboratories and diverse techniques were used to prepare libraries and sequence TCR repertoires, to increase sequencing depth and limit assay-specific biases. Per donor, leukapheresis produced somewhere between about 0.9 and 10 billion PBMCs.

Study-wide conclusions, independent of this receptor: Across a handful of donors, approximately 5% of naive CD4, approximately 3.6% of naive CD8, 2.3% of memory CD4, and about 0.44% of memory CD8 clonotypes were shared. Based on pairwise subsampling, the degree of clonotype sharing among donors was expected to be affected by sequencing depth. Rarefaction of sorted-subset datasets indicated incomplete sequencing despite the large sequencing depth. Naive subsets generally had larger estimated clonotype richness than memory subsets did. The genetic and exposure-history diversity represented was limited by the small number of donors. Higher generation probabilities were observed for clonotypes shared by all four sorted-subset donors than for non-shared clonotypes. Only blood was sampled, and tissue TCR repertoires likely differ from those in blood.

The donors were healthy, HIV-negative adults who had no recently reported acute infections or vaccinations. All donors were Caucasian adults living in Nashville, Tennessee, USA. CD4+ T cells were enriched by magnetic negative selection, after which naive cells were positively selected on CD45RA and the negative fraction was taken as the memory subset. Blood was obtained by leukapheresis, after which PBMCs were separated by Ficoll-Histopaque density gradient centrifugation and cryopreserved in liquid nitrogen vapor phase. Analytical flow cytometry was used to check the purity and quantity of each magnetically sorted T cell population. From each sorted fraction, genomic DNA was isolated and quantified by UV absorbance on a Nanodrop 2000c. Using the deep immunoSEQ assay, TCR CDR3 regions were amplified from genomic DNA by multiplex PCR. Genomic DNA extracted from each cell subset was distributed evenly over all wells of several immunoSEQ 96-well plates, and each plate served as one replicate. Each replicate PCR for sorted subsets received around 210 ng genomic DNA, equal to about 30,000 T cell genomes. Purified libraries were measured with a Qubit 3.0 fluorometer, size-checked on a Bioanalyzer 2100, and measured again with the KAPA Library Quantification kit. Every immunoSEQ 96-well plate was sequenced on a separate single-read 150-cycle Illumina NextSeq 550 flow cell. As for the authors' bioinformatics: Because the immunoSEQ output held only junctional sequences and lacked quality scores, the filtering could not match the filtering applied to full-length reads. To assign V/J genes and CDR3, sequences were annotated against IMGT germline references using PyIR, a Python wrapper for IgBLAST v1.9. Reads with weak V/J assignments (E-value above 1e-6), missing CDR3, stop codons, out-of-frame junctions, or ambiguous translated residues were removed. A V3J clonotype was defined by an identical inferred V gene, J gene, and CDR3 amino acid sequence. Percentage overlap between repertoires was computed as shared unique clonotypes divided by the size of the smaller repertoire. Richness of each repertoire was evaluated using RTK rarefaction, the Chao1 estimator, and Recon v2.1 estimates of unobserved clonotypes. For all TCRbeta clonotypes obtained by the gDNA method from a few donors, generation probabilities were computed with OLGA. TCRdb re-hosts the immuneACCESS table, in-frame sequences only. Its copies lack some clones; in the studies checked, an unresolved V gene accounts for under half of them, and the cause for the rest is not known. Clone size and V and J calls were adopted from that table, with D and trimming inferred from the DNA. The sample yields under 1,100,000 clones; approximately 78% were counted once. The top ten clones comprise 0.61% of the sample.

CDR1 and CDR2, looked up from the germline V gene, are SGHRS and YFSETQ. The CDR3 has 14 amino acids, counting the end cysteine and phenylalanine. Of all the DNA, just the CDR3 is kept, 42 bases in frame from base 1. After removal of 4 bases from V and 6 bases from J, the junction retains 5 bases not matched to a gene. The V and J genes are TRBV5-1 and TRBJ2-1, with 9 bases matching TRBD1. Input material: memory CD4+ T cells from PBMCs. This specimen's cell subset or site label, per the study, means: CD45RA-negative fraction. This TCR derives from a man between 18 and 35 years old in good health. Some clones in this sample may be carry-over from other donors' samples. Read as DNA, the sequence is TGCGCCAGCAGCCGCCAGACAGGGGGCAATGAGCAGTTCTTC. Its product reads: CASSRQTGGNEQFF. With all but the CDR3 taken from the reference TRBV5-1 and TRBJ2-1 genes, the full variable domain is: KAGVTQTPRYLIKTRGQQVTLSCSPISGHRSVSWYQQTPGQGLQFLFEYFSETQRNKGNFPGRFSGRQFSNSRSEMNVSTLELGDSALYLCASSRQTGGNEQFFGPGTRLTVL.